The T cell receptor (beta chain) described here comes from a study of CD8 T cells in ankylosing spondylitis. Study outcomes and limitations: In ankylosing spondylitis blood, a motif of roughly 8 highly homologous TCR beta variants appeared characteristic. Reported data indicate significant enrichment of disease-linked clones within matched ankylosing spondylitis synovial fluid.

The CDR3 runs 16 residues. CDR1 and CDR2 (germline): MRHNA, SNTAGT. Between the trimmed V and J ends, which lost 6 bases and 6 bases, there was a span of 23 bases. TCRdb reanalysed the 5' RACE reads using MiXCR and keeps one entry per CDR3 protein. The sample lists hundreds of thousands of distinct CDR3 sequences, 10% to 15% occurring once. This clonotype was counted between two and nine times. What it binds is not known. What was sequenced was blood, either unsorted or a sorted T cell fraction (not recorded which). The sequence was collected from a male donor with ankylosing spondylitis. The chain joins TRBV6-4 to TRBJ1-2, with D possibly matching TRBD1 (6 bases). The CDR3: CASSPHYMGANDGYTF. The CDR3 DNA reads as TGTGCCAGCAGCCCCCACTACATGGGGGCGAATGATGGCTACACCTTC.